These T cell receptor beta chains were read from a single sample in a study of CD4 T cells in relation to SARS-CoV-2 and coronaviruses. Generated by immunoSEQ multiplex PCR, the TCRdb table keeps only in-frame clones and is missing some. The sample has more than 50,000 clones, roughly 85% seen once. Sample: memory CD4+ T cells from PBMCs. These receptor sequences come from a human donor in good health. The CDR3 runs from the conserved cysteine through the conserved F or W. D genes are given only for firm matches. Some rows have no size entry. The others give once, few or many, or a class for an expanded clone.

clone_size	v_call	d_call	j_call	cdr3_nt	cdr3_aa
-	TRBV5-1	TRBD2	TRBJ2-5	TGCGCCAGCAGCTTGCAAAGCGGGGGGCTCCAAGAGACCCAGTACTTC	CASSLQSGGLQETQYF
-	TRBV6-5	TRBD1	TRBJ1-5	TGTGCCAGCAGTTTACAGGGGAATCAGCCCCAGCATTTT	CASSLQGNQPQHF
-	TRBV30	TRBD1	TRBJ2-5	TGTGCCTGGACAGGGGGCATCCGGGAGACCCAGTACTTC	CAWTGGIRETQYF
-	TRBV5-4	TRBD2	TRBJ2-7	TGTGCCAGCAGCTTGAGAGGCGGGACTAGCGCCTACGAGCAGTACTTC	CASSLRGGTSAYEQYF
few	TRBV7-9	-	TRBJ1-4	TGTGCCAGCAGCTTAGATGGTGGAAAACTGTTTTTT	CASSLDGGKLFF
-	TRBV3-1/TRBV3-2	-	TRBJ2-3	TGTGCCAGCAGCCGAGCGGGAACAAAGGGGGGCACAGATACGCAGTATTTT	CASSRAGTKGGTDTQYF
-	TRBV6-5	-	TRBJ2-3	TGTGCCAGCAGCCTGACAGGCGCGACAGATACGCAGTATTTT	CASSLTGATDTQYF
-	TRBV28	TRBD1	TRBJ2-3	TGTGCCAGCAGTTACCCGCCGGGACAGGGTTTCCTAGGATTTCTAAGCACAGATACGCAGTATTTT	CASSYPPGQGFLGFLSTDTQYF
-	TRBV7-2	TRBD2	TRBJ2-1	TGTGCCAGCAGCCTGACTAGCGGGAGGGGTATTGGTGAGCAGTTCTTC	CASSLTSGRGIGEQFF
-	TRBV18	-	TRBJ1-1	TGTGCCAGCTCAGAAACAGGGACCACTGAAGCTTTCTTT	CASSETGTTEAFF
-	TRBV18	-	TRBJ1-3	TGTGCCAGCTCACCAGTCGAGGGCCTCCAGCACGGAAACACCATATATTTT	CASSPVEGLQHGNTIYF
-	TRBV10-1	-	TRBJ2-7	TGCGCCACGGCAATCGACTACGAGCAGTACTTC	CATAIDYEQYF
-	TRBV16	TRBD1	TRBJ2-7	TGTGCCAGCAGCCATGCTACGTACCGGACAGGGAAGTCCTACGAGCAGTACTTC	CASSHATYRTGKSYEQYF
-	TRBV19	TRBD2	TRBJ2-1	TGTGCCAGTAGTATGGGGCGGGGGTACTACAATGAGCAGTTCTTC	CASSMGRGYYNEQFF
-	TRBV5-1	TRBD2	TRBJ2-5	TGCGCCAGCGCCCCGACTAGCGGGAGAGGAAAGACCCAGTACTTC	CASAPTSGRGKTQYF
-	TRBV3-1/TRBV3-2	-	TRBJ1-1	TGTGCCAGCAGCATACAGGAGAACACTGAAGCTTTCTTT	CASSIQENTEAFF
-	TRBV28	-	TRBJ2-7	TGTGCCAGCTCACTCCATACCTACGAGCAGTACTTC	CASSLHTYEQYF
-	TRBV7-9	-	TRBJ2-7	TGTGCCAGTCGACCGGGGGGCTGGTCCCTCGAGCAGTACTTC	CASRPGGWSLEQYF
-	TRBV7-2	-	TRBJ1-4	TGTGCCAGCAGCTTAGCGGGAGGGAGTAATGAAGGGCTGTTTTTT	CASSLAGGSNEGLFF
-	TRBV5-6	TRBD1	TRBJ2-3	TGTGCCAGCAGCCCCGGACAGGTGAAATACACAGATACGCAGTATTTT	CASSPGQVKYTDTQYF
-	TRBV5-4	TRBD1	TRBJ2-5	TGTGCCAGCAGCACCGGGACAGGGAGGGAGACCCAGTACTTC	CASSTGTGRETQYF
-	TRBV29-1	-	TRBJ2-3	TGCAGCGTAGCCGGGACGACTAGCACAGATACGCAGTATTTT	CSVAGTTSTDTQYF
once	TRBV2	-	TRBJ2-3	TGTGCCAGCAGGGTAGGGGTAGGTCCAGATACGCAGTATTTT	CASRVGVGPDTQYF